The 14 T cell receptor beta chains in this list originate from one sample, sequenced in a study of blood T cell repertoires in COVID-19. Using immunoSEQ multiplex PCR, the repertoire was profiled, and TCRdb retains in-frame clones only, with some absent. The sample lists approximately 230,000 clones; around nine tenths were seen once. Sequencing was performed on peripheral blood. The receptor source for this set is a man aged 18 to 35 with active or convalescent COVID-19.

This chain joins TRBV3-1 (or the pseudogene TRBV3-2) and TRBJ1-2; D unclear. The CDR3 spans 15 residues. Trimming removed 1 base at V and 7 bases at J, with 16 bases between. Germline lookup yields CDR1 LGHDT and CDR2 YNNKEL (reference sequence). CDR3 DNA: TGTGCCAGCAGCCAAGGTTCCCGGGGTATCAGTGGCTACACCTTC. Translation: CASSQGSRGISGYTF.

This clone has just one count. The rearrangement joins TRBV14 to TRBJ1-4, with 11 nucleotides matching TRBD1. There are 15 residues in the CDR3. V was pared by 3 bases and J by 7 bases, with 4 bases of the junction left unmatched. CDR1 is SGHDN and CDR2 is FVKESK in the germline V gene. Written as DNA, the CDR3 is TGTGCCAGCAGCCAGCGGACAGGGGGCTTTGAAAAACTGTTTTTT. It codes for CASSQRTGGFEKLFF.

This sequence joins TRBV7-8 and TRBJ1-4, with D perhaps TRBD1 (5 bases). The CDR3 is 15 residues long. Germline assignment: CDR1 SGHVS and CDR2 FQNEAQ. V lost 6 bases, J lost 4 bases, and 15 bases lay in between. CDR3 coding DNA: TGTGCCAGCAGAGAGACAGACGTCTTTAATGAAAAACTGTTTTTT. It specifies CASRETDVFNEKLFF.

The chain recombines TRBV5-1 with TRBJ2-1; 16 bases align to TRBD2. Germline assignment: CDR1 SGHRS and CDR2 YFSETQ. This CDR3 has 15 amino acids. The ends lost 4 bases at V and 9 bases at J; junction bases unmatched: 4. In DNA form, the CDR3 reads TGCGCCAGCAGCCCGGGACTAGCGGGAGGGTCTGAGCAGTTCTTC. Translating it yields CASSPGLAGGSEQFF.

The genes are TRBV28 and TRBJ1-5; D ambiguous. V was pared by 8 bases and J by 3 bases, with 14 bases between. The germline V gene has CDR1 MDHEN and CDR2 SYDVKM. This CDR3 is 14 amino acids long. The CDR3 coding sequence is TGTGCCAGCCTTGCCCTGGCCACCAATCAGCCCCAGCATTTT. It codes for CASLALATNQPQHF.

The chain is built from TRBV6-4 and TRBJ1-6; D perhaps matches TRBD1 (6 bases). This CDR3 spans 15 amino acids. The V end lost 3 bases, the J end lost 10 bases, and 16 bases lay between the germline ends. The germline V gene has CDR1 MRHNA and CDR2 SNTAGT. The CDR3 nucleotides are TGTGCCAGCAGTGAACAGGGCATCACAAGGTCACCCCTCCACTTT. Encoded protein: CASSEQGITRSPLHF.

The V and J genes are TRBV5-6 and TRBJ1-2; D might be TRBD1 (6 bases). CDR1 is SGHDT and CDR2 is YYEEEE in the germline V gene. V was clipped by 6 bases and J by 4 bases, with 25 bases between them. The CDR3 length is 17 residues. The CDR3 reads CASISNMGGRAGYGYTF. As DNA, the CDR3 is TGTGCCAGCATTTCGAACATGGGGGGGCGAGCCGGCTATGGCTACACCTTC.

The chain is built from TRBV7-2 and TRBJ1-1; D is undetermined. Trimming left V 0 bases short and J 3 bases short, with 17 bases between. Germline V gene sequence: CDR1 SGHTA, CDR2 FQGNSA. The CDR3 length is 17 residues. The CDR3 DNA follows: TGTGCCAGCAGCTTAGCCACAGCCTTGCTCGATGACACTGAAGCTTTCTTT. It codes for CASSLATALLDDTEAFF.

V gene TRBV5-4 combines with J gene TRBJ2-3; the match to TRBD2 covers 7 bases. V dropped 0 bases and J dropped 2; count of bases not matched to a gene: 6. Germline CDR1 reads SGHNT; CDR2 reads YYREEE (reference sequence). This CDR3 is built from 16 residues. The chain's CDR3 is CASSLDPGGFTDTQYF. The CDR3 DNA follows: TGTGCCAGCAGCTTGGATCCGGGGGGTTTCACAGATACGCAGTATTTT. Drawing the rest from reference TRBV5-4 and TRBJ2-3, the complete variable domain is ETGVTQSPTHLIKTRGQQVTLRCSSQSGHNTVSWYQQALGQGPQFIFQYYREEENGRGNFPPRFSGLQFPNYSSELNVNALELDDSALYLCASSLDPGGFTDTQYFGPGTRLTVL.

On this clone itself: The same CDR3 is also encoded by other DNA sequences in this sample. The gene calls are TRBV5-1 and TRBJ1-3, with TRBD1 identical over 9 bases. The CDR3 is 15 amino acids. Germline values: CDR1 SGHRS, CDR2 YFSETQ. Germline trimming cut 0 bases from V and 2 bases from J; bases unmatched to any gene: 0. The CDR3 loop reads CASSLGTGAGNTIYF. In DNA form, the CDR3 reads TGCGCCAGCAGCTTGGGGACAGGGGCTGGAAACACCATATATTTT. The full variable domain, in which reference TRBV5-1 and TRBJ1-3 provide the parts outside the CDR3, is KAGVTQTPRYLIKTRGQQVTLSCSPISGHRSVSWYQQTPGQGLQFLFEYFSETQRNKGNFPGRFSGRQFSNSRSEMNVSTLELGDSALYLCASSLGTGAGNTIYFGEGSWLTVV.

This clone was recorded a few times. The chain is built from TRBV28 and TRBJ1-5; D not resolved. This CDR3 is built from 13 residues. Germline-derived CDR1 and CDR2 are MDHEN and SYDVKM. Deletions cut 6 bases from V and 7 bases from J, with 13 bases between. The CDR3 region is CASSWFPAQPQHF. As DNA, the CDR3 is TGTGCCAGCAGCTGGTTTCCTGCGCAGCCCCAGCATTTT.

V and J are TRBV7-8 and TRBJ1-3; possibly TRBD1 for D (5 bases). This CDR3 region has 15 residues. Deletions cut 1 base from V and 4 bases from J, with 11 bases between. From germline, CDR1 is SGHVS and CDR2 FQNEAQ. DNA for the CDR3: TGTGCCAGCAGCTTAGGGGGAAAGGGGGGAAACACCATATATTTT. Its protein is CASSLGGKGGNTIYF.

The chain uses TRBV27 and TRBJ2-7, with D maybe TRBD2 (5 bases). The V gene lost 0 bases and the J gene lost 3 bases, with 15 bases spanning the gap. The germline CDR1 and CDR2 sequences are MNHEY and SMNVEV (reference sequence). The CDR3 spans 16 residues. Here the CDR3 reads CASSLSGKSVNYEQYF. In nucleotides, the CDR3 is TGTGCCAGCAGTTTATCCGGGAAATCGGTCAACTACGAGCAGTACTTC.

The chain is built from TRBV20-1 and TRBJ1-4, with D possibly being TRBD1 (6 bases). Per the germline V gene, CDR1 is DFQATT and CDR2 is SNEGSKA (reference sequence). The CDR3 runs 16 residues. Trimming stripped 3 bases from V and 2 bases from J, with 16 bases between. The CDR3: CSASYRAGATNEKLFF. The CDR3 coding sequence is TGCAGTGCTAGTTACAGGGCGGGAGCCACTAATGAAAAACTGTTTTTT.